This TCR beta chain appears in the sequencing data of a study of coeliac disease. The study's findings and limits: Lamina propria and intraepithelial cell fractions may contain each other's cells. Active celiac intraepithelial and lamina propria samples had lower TRB and TRG clonality than control samples. Few TRB amino acid sequences were shared between samples; most were unique. Only 1 of 6 controls, but about 45% of the 18 coeliac samples, showed published gliadin-specific TRB sequences.

This clone was seen more than once but under ten times. Its target is unknown. The length of the CDR3 is 15 residues. V was cut by 3 bases and J by 4 bases, with 15 bases left in between. Germline V CDR1 and CDR2: SEHNR, FQNEAQ (reference sequence). Profiling relied on immunoSEQ multiplex PCR, and the TCRdb table lists in-frame clones only, not all of them. There are a few thousand clones in the sample; 70% to 80% occur only once, and 13% to 15% lies in the top ten. The rearrangement joins TRBV7-9 to TRBJ1-2; unclear D gene. The sample comprised lymphocytes from the gut lamina propria. The sequence was collected from a human donor without celiac disease. The CDR3 loop is CASSFANRKSYGYTF. CDR3 DNA sequence: TGTGCCAGCAGCTTCGCTAACCGCAAAAGCTATGGCTACACCTTC.